This T cell receptor beta chain was retrieved from a study of T cell changes during pregnancy in multiple sclerosis. The V end lost 6 bases, the J end lost 5 bases, and 22 bases lay between the germline ends. The CDR3 has 16 amino acids. Germline-derived CDR1 and CDR2 are SNHLY and FYNNEI. Libraries were prepared by immunoSEQ multiplex PCR; TCRdb keeps only in-frame clonotypes and omits some of them. The sample records under 55,000 clones, around 90% being singletons. The chain couples TRBV2 to TRBJ2-5, with D possibly being TRBD2 (5 bases). This TCR was sampled from a female donor with multiple sclerosis, enrolled in a pregnancy study. This sample comprised peripheral blood, obtained in the first trimester of pregnancy. This CDR3 reads CASRAFRVYGGETQYF. The CDR3 DNA reads as TGTGCCAGCAGGGCCTTTCGGGTCTACGGCGGGGAGACCCAGTACTTC.